What follows is one T cell receptor (beta chain) and its context. The antigen is undetermined. The sample contains more than one DNA sequence encoding this CDR3. Data came from immunoSEQ multiplex PCR; TCRdb stores just in-frame clones and leaves some out. Among approximately 14,000 clones listed, approximately 90% were seen once. Before the diagnostic colonoscopy, ulcerative colitis patients were free of immunosuppressive medication. The data were taken from a study of pediatric ulcerative colitis. Overall study results and limits: Two rectal clonotypes were found only in ulcerative colitis patients, all of them.

The CDR3 is 17 amino acids. Losses at the gene ends were 5 bases for V and 5 bases for J; bases not matched to a gene: 13. The V gene's germline CDR1 is ENHRY and CDR2 SYGVKD. This sequence originates from a boy aged 10-17 years with moderate ulcerative colitis. The sample consisted of blood. The rearrangement uses TRBV10-3 and TRBJ2-1; 9 bases fit TRBD2. The CDR3 bases are TGTGCCATCAGTTGGACCGAGAAGCGGGGGGTCAACAATGAGCAGTTCTTC. This gives the protein CAISWTEKRGVNNEQFF.